This T cell receptor (beta chain) was recorded in a study of regulatory T cells in long-lasting Graves disease. TCR beta libraries were built with iRepertoire HTBI primers and Arm-PCR of CDR3 regions. MiXCR, applied by TCRdb to the multiplex PCR reads, yields one record per CDR3 protein. The sample contains 360,000 or so distinct CDR3 sequences, roughly 16% of which appear only once. The CDR3 is 12 residues long. Germline V gives CDR1 MNHEY, CDR2 SVGEGT. V lost 2 bases to trimming and J lost 12 bases; unmatched junction nucleotides: 3. At least ten counts were recorded for this clonotype. Its antigen is not identified. Study-level results: With 2,500 to 3,500 shared public clonotypes, persistent patients exceeded new patients, who shared approximately 880.

Time point meaning: newly diagnosed GD, antithyroid drugs for less than 3 months. Scientists built the TCR library using RNA that was extracted from PBMCs. In addition, the sample was reused for a study of T cells in Graves' hyperthyroidism and ophthalmopathy. Per that paper: Patients aged 18 to 65 had newly diagnosed hyperthyroidism of under 2 months' duration.

V usage is TRBV6-2 or TRBV6-3 and J usage is TRBJ2-4; 8 bases agree with TRBD2. This TCR was sampled from a young woman with Graves disease. This specimen was peripheral blood mononuclear cells (PBMCs), taken at new diagnosis, from a patient treated with antithyroid drugs. CDR3 coding DNA: TGTGCCAGCAGTTACGCTAGCGGGCATCAGTACTTC. Protein product: CASSYASGHQYF.